The rows below give T cell receptor beta chains drawn from one sample of a study of cytotoxic CD8 clonotypes in ibrutinib-treated CLL. Data came from immunoSEQ multiplex PCR; TCRdb stores just in-frame clones and leaves some out. The data show roughly 200,000 clones, roughly 77% seen once. The sample consisted of PBMCs, taken after 12 months of ibrutinib treatment. These receptors were collected from a human donor with chronic lymphocytic leukemia. Each CDR3 is given with its conserved first and last residue. A D gene is named only where the DNA matches it firmly. A row's size may be missing; if present it is once, few, many or a size class.

clone size,J gene,D gene,V gene,CDR3 protein,CDR3 DNA
-,TRBJ2-7,-,TRBV28,CASSSPTSWARYEQYF,TGTGCCAGCAGTTCCCCTACGTCGTGGGCGCGGTACGAGCAGTACTTC
-,TRBJ2-7,-,TRBV13,CASSYQGQGSYEQYF,TGTGCCAGCAGCTACCAGGGCCAGGGCAGCTACGAGCAGTACTTC
-,TRBJ1-6,-,TRBV2,CASSEVNSPLHF,TGTGCCAGCAGTGAAGTTAATTCACCCCTCCACTTT
-,TRBJ1-2,-,TRBV19,CATLDLGQNYGYTF,TGTGCCACTTTAGACCTCGGACAGAACTATGGCTACACCTTC
-,TRBJ1-4,TRBD1,TRBV4-3,CASSQEWQGAFEGKKLFF,TGCGCCAGCAGCCAAGAGTGGCAGGGGGCTTTCGAGGGGAAAAAACTGTTTTTT
-,TRBJ2-1,TRBD1,TRBV27,CASSLEGQGRNEQFF,TGTGCCAGCAGTTTAGAGGGACAGGGGAGGAATGAGCAGTTCTTC
-,TRBJ1-4,-,TRBV30,CAWGTGGNNEKLFF,TGTGCCTGGGGGACGGGGGGGAATAATGAAAAACTGTTTTTT
few,TRBJ1-2,-,TRBV15,CATSRDGNYGYTF,TGTGCCACCAGCAGAGATGGAAACTATGGCTACACCTTC
-,TRBJ2-7,-,TRBV5-1,CASSLGRRSSYEQYF,TGCGCCAGCAGCCTAGGACGCAGGAGCTCCTACGAGCAGTACTTC
-,TRBJ2-3,TRBD1,TRBV19,CASSVRQGSDTQYF,TGTGCCAGTAGTGTCAGACAGGGGTCAGATACGCAGTATTTT
-,TRBJ1-1,-,TRBV7-9,CASSGGGGWAFF,TGTGCCAGCAGCGGAGGAGGGGGTTGGGCTTTCTTT
few,TRBJ1-5,-,TRBV4-1,CASSQDIRNNQPQHF,TGCGCCAGCAGCCAAGATATCCGGAACAATCAGCCCCAGCATTTT
-,TRBJ2-3,TRBD1,TRBV4-2,CASSQEGGTTDTQYF,TGTGCCAGCAGCCAAGAAGGGGGCACCACAGATACGCAGTATTTT
few,TRBJ1-5,TRBD1,TRBV19,CASTPGQGPFRNQPQHF,TGTGCCAGTACCCCGGGACAGGGTCCCTTTCGAAATCAGCCCCAGCATTTT
-,TRBJ1-4,TRBD1,TRBV19,CASNRGTGGEKLFF,TGTGCCAGTAACAGGGGAACAGGGGGCGAAAAACTGTTTTTT
-,TRBJ2-5,-,TRBV30,CAWSVSAETQYF,TGTGCCTGGAGTGTTTCCGCGGAGACCCAGTACTTC
-,TRBJ1-5,TRBD1,TRBV15,CATSRTGTGIQPQHF,TGTGCCACCAGCAGAACCGGGACAGGGATTCAGCCCCAGCATTTT
-,TRBJ2-2,-,TRBV9,CASSAGAFTGELFF,TGTGCCAGCTCCGCGGGGGCGTTTACCGGGGAGCTGTTTTTT
-,TRBJ2-5,TRBD2,TRBV18,CASSLTSGRASFQETQYF,TGTGCCAGCTCGTTAACTAGCGGGAGGGCTAGTTTCCAAGAGACCCAGTACTTC
-,TRBJ2-7,TRBD1,TRBV5-1,CASSLEGQNYEQYF,TGCGCCAGCAGCTTGGAGGGACAGAACTACGAGCAGTACTTC
-,TRBJ2-1,-,TRBV6-5,CASTLYNEQFF,TGTGCCAGCACTCTTTACAATGAGCAGTTCTTC
-,TRBJ1-3,-,TRBV28,CASSFLGWAGNTIYF,TGTGCCAGCAGTTTTCTTGGGTGGGCTGGAAACACCATATATTTT
-,TRBJ2-1,-,TRBV27,CASSLEPRSHWEQFF,TGTGCCAGCAGTTTGGAGCCGAGATCGCATTGGGAGCAGTTCTTC
-,TRBJ1-1,-,TRBV6-1,CASSEARGVEAFF,TGTGCCAGCAGTGAAGCACGAGGGGTTGAAGCTTTCTTT
-,TRBJ1-3,-,TRBV27,CASSLSANSGNTIYF,TGTGCCAGCAGTTTATCGGCTAACTCTGGAAACACCATATATTTT
-,TRBJ2-7,-,TRBV9,CASSPLSGDYEQYF,TGTGCCAGCAGCCCACTATCGGGGGATTACGAGCAGTACTTC
-,TRBJ1-2,-,TRBV19,CASGLGSGYTF,TGTGCCAGTGGTTTGGGAAGTGGCTACACCTTC
-,TRBJ1-1,TRBD1,TRBV5-1,CASSLSTGTGATEAFF,TGCGCCAGCAGCCTATCCACCGGGACAGGGGCCACTGAAGCTTTCTTT
few,TRBJ2-3,-,TRBV30,CAWSVPRQGADTQYF,TGTGCCTGGAGTGTACCCCGTCAGGGCGCAGATACGCAGTATTTT
-,TRBJ2-3,TRBD2,TRBV7-8,CASSLVGLGANTQYF,TGTGCCAGCAGCTTAGTGGGACTAGGGGCGAATACGCAGTATTTT
-,TRBJ2-2,TRBD1,TRBV9,CASSDRTGGPGELFF,TGTGCCAGCAGCGATAGGACAGGGGGACCCGGGGAGCTGTTTTTT